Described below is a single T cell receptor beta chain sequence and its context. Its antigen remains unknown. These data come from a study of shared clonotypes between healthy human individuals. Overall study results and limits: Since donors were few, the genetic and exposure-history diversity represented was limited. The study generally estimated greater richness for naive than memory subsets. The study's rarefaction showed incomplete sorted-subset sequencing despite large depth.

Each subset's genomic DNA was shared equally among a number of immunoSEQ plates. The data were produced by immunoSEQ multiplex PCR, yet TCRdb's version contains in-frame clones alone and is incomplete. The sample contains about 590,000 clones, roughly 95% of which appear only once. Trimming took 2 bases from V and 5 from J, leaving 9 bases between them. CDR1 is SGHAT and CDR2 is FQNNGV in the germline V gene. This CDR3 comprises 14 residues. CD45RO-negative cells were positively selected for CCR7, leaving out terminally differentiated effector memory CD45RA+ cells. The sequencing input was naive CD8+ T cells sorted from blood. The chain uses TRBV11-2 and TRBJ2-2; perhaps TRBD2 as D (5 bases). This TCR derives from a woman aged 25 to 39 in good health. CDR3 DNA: TGTGCCAGCAGCTTAAGCGGTGGGACCGGGGAGCTGTTTTTT. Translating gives CASSLSGGTGELFF.